Presented here are 2 T cell receptor beta chains from one specimen sequenced in a study of cytomegalovirus exposure and HLA in healthy donors. Primers included in the PCR were 60 Vbeta and 13 Jbeta primers. Only in-frame clones appear in the TCRdb table, and some are missing; sequencing was by immunoSEQ multiplex PCR. This table has roughly 160,000 clones, 80% to 90% appearing once. The sequencing input was PBMCs. The receptors come from a man aged 18-30 years in good health and CMV-seropositive.

The chain links TRBV5-1 to TRBJ2-3; D perhaps matches TRBD2 (7 bases). The CDR3 is 16 residues long. Germline V CDR1 and CDR2: SGHRS, YFSETQ. V lost 3 bases to trimming and J lost 2 bases, with 16 bases between them. The CDR3 region has the DNA TGCGCCAGCAGCTCTCCTTACGGGGGGCCCACAGATACGCAGTATTTT. Its protein product is CASSSPYGGPTDTQYF.

The CDR3 DNA sequence: TGTGCCAGCAGTCCAACACTAAGGGGTTTTGGTTCCTACGAGCAGTACTTC. Translated: CASSPTLRGFGSYEQYF. The J gene is TRBJ2-7, the V gene TRBV28; TRBD1 is a possible D gene (5 bases). The CDR3 loop spans 17 amino acids. CDR1 MDHEN and CDR2 SYDVKM come from the germline V gene. Trimming shortened V by 5 bases and J by 1 base, and 21 bases separated the two germline ends.